Each of the 16 T cell receptor beta chains below was sequenced from the same sample in a study of vaccination effects on CD4 cells after COVID-19. The protocol was immunoSEQ multiplex PCR, while the TCRdb copy is restricted to in-frame clones and leaves out a portion. The repertoire has under 60,000 clones, approximately 65% of them found once; the top ten carry roughly 5.5%. After less than twelve days in culture, the CD4+ T cells were isolated. Their cognate antigens are unknown. Sample: CD4+ T cells from PBMCs cultured without peptide, taken before COVID-19 vaccination. The receptors originated from a human donor who received a COVID-19 vaccine.

V and J are TRBV30 and TRBJ1-1; possible D gene TRBD1, 5 bases. V was shortened by 0 bases and J by 10 bases, with 18 bases between the two germline ends. CDR3 length: 14 residues. Germline loops: CDR1 GTSNPN, CDR2 SVGIG (reference sequence). The CDR3 bases are TGTGCCTGGAGTGTACTCAGGGAAGGGCTAGGAGCTTTCTTT. Translated, it gives CAWSVLREGLGAFF. Variable domain in full (rest from reference TRBV30 and TRBJ1-1): SQTIHQWPATLVQPVGSPLSLECTVEGTSNPNLYWYRQAAGRGLQLLFYSVGIGQISSEVPQNLSASRPQDRQFILSSKKLLLSDSGFYLCAWSVLREGLGAFFGQGTRLTVV.

This clone appeared a single time. The chain carries TRBV5-1 and TRBJ2-1, with 12 bases identical to TRBD2. Germline V gene lookup returns CDR1 SGHRS and CDR2 YFSETQ. The CDR3 runs to 17 residues. Trimming took 3 bases from V and 7 from J; bases not matched to a gene: 11. The DNA for the CDR3 is TGCGCCAGCAGCTCTCAAAAGACTAGCGGGAGTGGAAATGAGCAGTTCTTC. It specifies CASSSQKTSGSGNEQFF.

This clone was counted a few times. The chain recombines TRBV30 with TRBJ1-3; no firm D call. Trimming took 2 bases from V and 0 from J, leaving 14 bases between them. This CDR3 region has 16 residues. Looked up from germline, CDR1 is GTSNPN and CDR2 is SVGIG (reference sequence). Written as DNA, the CDR3 is TGTGCCTGGAGTCCCACGACGGCCGACTCTGGAAACACCATATATTTT. Its translation is CAWSPTTADSGNTIYF.

V and J are TRBV7-2 and TRBJ1-1, with a possible D match to TRBD1 (5 bases). This CDR3 contains 14 residues. V lost 6 bases and J lost 4, with 15 bases in between. The germline CDR1 and CDR2 sequences are SGHTA and FQGNSA. CDR3 nucleotide sequence: TGTGCCAGCAGACCAGCGGGGCTAGGCACTGAAGCTTTCTTT. It codes for CASRPAGLGTEAFF.

The chain combines TRBV3-1 (or the pseudogene TRBV3-2) with TRBJ1-2, with TRBD1 matching over 9 bases. Trimming removed 4 bases from V and 6 bases from J; junction bases left unmatched: 6. The germline CDR1 and CDR2 sequences are LGHDT and YNNKEL (reference sequence). The CDR3 has 14 amino acids. The CDR3 region is CASSRWDRDDGYTF. CDR3 nucleotides: TGTGCCAGCAGCCGATGGGACAGGGATGATGGCTACACCTTC.

This rearrangement joins TRBV3-1 (or the pseudogene TRBV3-2) to TRBJ2-2, with TRBD1 identical over 12 bases. J was trimmed by 0 bases and V by 3 bases; bases with no gene match: 2. This CDR3 region has 17 residues. The V gene's germline CDR1 is LGHDT and CDR2 YNNKEL (reference sequence). The CDR3, as DNA: TGTGCCAGCAGCCAGTGGGACAGGGGGCCGAACACCGGGGAGCTGTTTTTT. This sequence encodes CASSQWDRGPNTGELFF.

There are a few counts of this clone. The V call is TRBV10-2, the J call TRBJ2-7; D gene uncertain. The CDR3 is made up of 12 amino acids. V was pared by 4 bases and J by 4 bases, with 8 bases between. The germline V gene has CDR1 WSHSY and CDR2 SAAADI. The CDR3 loop is CASSVLVYEQYF. As DNA, the CDR3 is TGCGCCAGCAGTGTCTTGGTTTACGAGCAGTACTTC.

This clone was detected ten times or more. V usage is TRBV5-1 and J usage is TRBJ1-4, with unresolved D. The CDR3 is 17 amino acids. V was clipped by 0 bases and J by 0 bases, with 12 bases between them. CDR1 is SGHRS, CDR2 YFSETQ, per germline. The chain's CDR3 is CASSLEFGFSTNEKLFF. The CDR3 DNA is TGCGCCAGCAGCTTGGAATTCGGCTTCTCAACTAATGAAAAACTGTTTTTT.

The chain couples TRBV6-2 or TRBV6-3 to TRBJ2-5; 7 bases match TRBD2. After removal of 0 bases from V and 6 bases from J, the junction contained 10 bases not matched to a gene. The CDR3 covers 16 residues. Germline assignment: CDR1 MNHEY and CDR2 SVGEGT. The CDR3 DNA follows: TGTGCCAGCAGTTACTCCCAATTAGCGGGTGGGCAGACCCAGTACTTC. Its translation: CASSYSQLAGGQTQYF.

The gene calls are TRBV19 and TRBJ2-3; 10 bases align to TRBD1. Per germline, CDR1 LNHDA and CDR2 SQIVND (reference sequence). This CDR3 spans 14 amino acids. V lost 5 bases and J lost 4; bases outside the gene matches: 3. The DNA for the CDR3 is TGTGCCAGTAGTCAGACAGGGGGCTCAGATACGCAGTATTTT. Its translation is CASSQTGGSDTQYF.

The rearrangement joins TRBV5-6 to TRBJ2-6; D is uncertain. Per the germline V gene, CDR1 is SGHDT and CDR2 is YYEEEE. V was trimmed by 0 bases and J by 2 bases, leaving 3 bases between them. This CDR3 region has 14 residues. The CDR3, as DNA: TGTGCCAGCAGCTTGGGCACTGGGGCCAACGTCCTGACTTTC. Translated, it gives CASSLGTGANVLTF.

This rearrangement joins TRBV28 to TRBJ1-1, with D unresolved. Deletions cut 3 bases from V and 1 base from J, with 6 bases between. The CDR3 loop spans 13 amino acids. Germline CDR1 is MDHEN and CDR2 is SYDVKM. The CDR3 here is CASSFPANTEAFF. CDR3 nucleotide sequence: TGTGCCAGCAGTTTCCCTGCGAACACTGAAGCTTTCTTT.

The chain links TRBV19 to TRBJ1-2; tentative D call: TRBD1 (5 bases). The length of the CDR3 is 16 residues. Per germline, CDR1 LNHDA and CDR2 SQIVND (reference sequence). The germline V and J ends were trimmed by 3 bases and 2 bases, with 16 bases remaining between them. In DNA, the CDR3 is TGTGCCAGTAGTATCGGGGCCGCGCCTCACAACTATGGCTACACCTTC. Translating it yields CASSIGAAPHNYGYTF.

The chain recombines TRBV11-2 with TRBJ2-1, with TRBD2 matching 8 bases. The V and J ends lost 7 bases and 6 bases, in that order; junction bases with no gene match: 11. Germline-derived CDR1 and CDR2 are SGHAT and FQNNGV. The length of the CDR3 is 15 residues. CDR3 DNA: TGTGCCAGCACTAACGCCGCCGGGGGGGTCAATGAGCAGTTCTTC. Residues: CASTNAAGGVNEQFF.

The gene calls are TRBV6-1 and TRBJ1-2, with no clear D. The CDR3 sequence is 14 residues long. V was clipped by 6 bases and J by 1 base, with 12 bases between them. CDR1 and CDR2 from the germline V gene are MNHNS and SASEGT. The CDR3 DNA is TGTGCCAGCAGCCTCCCGATTCTTAACTATGGCTACACCTTC. It specifies CASSLPILNYGYTF.

This sequence joins TRBV24-1 and TRBJ1-1; D not resolved. CDR1 is KGHDR and CDR2 is SFDVKD in the germline V gene. V dropped 7 bases and J dropped 7 bases, with 12 bases sitting between them. The CDR3 has 12 residues. The CDR3 bases are TGTGCCACCAGCACCCCCGGAGTTGAAGCTTTCTTT. Translated: CATSTPGVEAFF.